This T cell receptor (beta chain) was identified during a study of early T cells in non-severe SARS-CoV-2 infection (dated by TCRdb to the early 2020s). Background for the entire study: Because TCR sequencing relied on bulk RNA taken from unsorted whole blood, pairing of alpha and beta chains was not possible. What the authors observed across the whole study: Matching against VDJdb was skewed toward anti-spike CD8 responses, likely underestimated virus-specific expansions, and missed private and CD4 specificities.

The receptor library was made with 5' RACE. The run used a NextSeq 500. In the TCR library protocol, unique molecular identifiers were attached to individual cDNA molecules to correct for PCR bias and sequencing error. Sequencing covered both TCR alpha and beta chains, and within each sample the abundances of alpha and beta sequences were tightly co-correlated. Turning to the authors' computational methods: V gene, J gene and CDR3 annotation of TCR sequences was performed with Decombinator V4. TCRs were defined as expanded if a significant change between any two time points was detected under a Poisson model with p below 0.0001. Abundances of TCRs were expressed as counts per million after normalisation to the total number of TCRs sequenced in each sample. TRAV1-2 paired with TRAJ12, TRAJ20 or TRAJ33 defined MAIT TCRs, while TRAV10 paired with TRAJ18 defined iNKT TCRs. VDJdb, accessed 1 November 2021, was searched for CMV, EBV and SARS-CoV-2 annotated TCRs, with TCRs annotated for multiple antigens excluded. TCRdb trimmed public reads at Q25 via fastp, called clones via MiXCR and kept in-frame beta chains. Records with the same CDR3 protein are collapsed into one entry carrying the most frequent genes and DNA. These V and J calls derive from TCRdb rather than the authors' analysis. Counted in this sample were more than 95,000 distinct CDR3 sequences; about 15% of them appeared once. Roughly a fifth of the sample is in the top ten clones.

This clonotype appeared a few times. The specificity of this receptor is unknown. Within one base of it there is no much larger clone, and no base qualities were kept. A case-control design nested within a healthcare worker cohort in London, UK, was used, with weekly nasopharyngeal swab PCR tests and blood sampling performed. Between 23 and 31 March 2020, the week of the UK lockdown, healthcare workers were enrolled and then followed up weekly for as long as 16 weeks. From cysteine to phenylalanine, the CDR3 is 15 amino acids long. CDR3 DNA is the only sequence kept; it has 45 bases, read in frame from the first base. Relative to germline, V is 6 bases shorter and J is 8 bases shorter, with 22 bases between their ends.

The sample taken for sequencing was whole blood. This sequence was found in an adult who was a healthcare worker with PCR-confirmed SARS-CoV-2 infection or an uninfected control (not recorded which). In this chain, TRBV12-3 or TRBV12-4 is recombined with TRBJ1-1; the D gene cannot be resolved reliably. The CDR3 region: CASSPPRALGREAFF. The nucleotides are TGTGCCAGCAGCCCGCCCCGGGCCTTGGGAAGGGAAGCTTTCTTT.